These 13 T cell receptor beta chains originate from one sample sequenced in a study of CD8 T cells in ankylosing spondylitis. MiXCR was run by TCRdb on the 5' RACE reads, yielding one entry per CDR3 protein. Among around 430,000 distinct CDR3 sequences, 15% to 20% were seen once, and the ten largest hold 1%. These TCRs are of unknown antigen specificity. Study-wide findings and caveats: Blood of patients with ankylosing spondylitis appeared to be characterized by a TCR beta motif of 8 or 9 highly homologous variants.

Sequenced: blood, either unsorted or a sorted T cell fraction (not recorded which). The receptors here all came from a male donor with ankylosing spondylitis.

This clonotype has just a few counts. This chain joins TRBV5-1 and TRBJ1-1, with D perhaps TRBD1 (6 bases). In germline, CDR1 is SGHRS, CDR2 YFSETQ. The V and J ends lost 0 bases and 0 bases respectively, with 15 bases between them. The CDR3 consists of 17 residues. The DNA of the CDR3 is TGCGCCAGCAGCTTGGTGGCAGGGGTTGGTATGAACACTGAAGCTTTCTTT. Residues: CASSLVAGVGMNTEAFF.

This chain connects TRBV7-2 to TRBJ1-1, with a tentative D call TRBD1 (6 bases). V was clipped by 6 bases and J by 4 bases, with 15 bases between them. The V gene's germline CDR1 is SGHTA and CDR2 FQGNSA. This CDR3 is built from 14 residues. The CDR3 region is CASSKQGEITEAFF. The CDR3 DNA reads as TGTGCCAGCAGTAAACAGGGCGAGATCACTGAAGCTTTCTTT.

In its sample, this clonotype was seen many times. The chain couples TRBV29-1 to TRBJ2-5; D is perhaps TRBD1 (5 bases). V lost 5 bases and J lost 2, with 12 bases in between. There are 13 residues in the CDR3. Looked up from germline, CDR1 is SQVTM and CDR2 is ANQGSEA. CDR3: CSVRPRVQETQYF. The CDR3 DNA sequence: TGCAGCGTTCGACCCAGGGTTCAAGAGACCCAGTACTTC.

The V and J genes are TRBV28 and TRBJ2-3, with 8 bases aligning to TRBD2. The germline gives CDR1 MDHEN, CDR2 SYDVKM. The CDR3 extends over 17 amino acids. Trimming cost V 3 bases and J 4 bases; bases outside gene matches: 12. In DNA form, the CDR3 reads TGTGCCAGCAGTTTGGGGGCCCTAGCGGGTTTGGCAGATACGCAGTATTTT. The encoded protein is CASSLGALAGLADTQYF.

This clonotype was observed a handful of times. This chain joins TRBV6-2 or TRBV6-3 and TRBJ2-1, with 8 positions matching TRBD2. J lost 7 bases, V lost 7 bases, and 9 bases had no gene match. The length of the CDR3 is 14 residues. Germline lookup yields CDR1 MNHEY and CDR2 SVGEGT. The CDR3, as DNA: TGTGCCAGCATAAATAGCGGGGCAGATAATGAGCAGTTCTTC. As protein: CASINSGADNEQFF.

V gene TRBV11-3 combines with J gene TRBJ2-1; 8 nucleotides agree with TRBD2. The V gene's germline CDR1 is SGHNT and CDR2 YENEEA. The V segment lost 1 base and the J segment 7 bases; nucleotides outside the gene matches: 12. The CDR3 length is 17 residues. The CDR3 sequence is CASSLVGLASSANEQFF. CDR3 nucleotide sequence: TGTGCCAGCAGCTTAGTCGGACTAGCCTCAAGCGCGAATGAGCAGTTCTTC.

A few counts support this clonotype. The chain links TRBV12-3 or TRBV12-4 to TRBJ2-2; unclear D gene. Trimming stripped 3 bases from V and 0 bases from J, with 8 bases between. This CDR3 is 15 amino acids long. CDR3 bases: TGTGCCAGCAGTTTTAGGGAAACGAACACCGGGGAGCTGTTTTTT. This encodes CASSFRETNTGELFF.

The CDR3 here is CASSLSRRGEETQYF. The CDR3 DNA sequence: TGTGCCAGCAGTTTATCGCGGCGGGGCGAAGAGACCCAGTACTTC. The chain uses TRBV27 and TRBJ2-5; tentatively, D is TRBD2 (6 bases). The CDR3 has 15 amino acids. Trimming stripped 0 bases from V and 3 bases from J, with 11 bases between. Germline V gene data show CDR1 as MNHEY and CDR2 as SMNVEV (reference sequence).

About this clonotype: At one end the junction does not follow the germline gene, possibly because of a read error. The chain employs TRBV5-5 and TRBJ2-1, with D possibly matching TRBD1 (6 bases). The CDR3 length is 13 residues. Germline V gene lookup returns CDR1 SGHKS and CDR2 YYEKEE (reference sequence). The CDR3 region is CASSLLETGQTVF. The CDR3 coding sequence is TGTGCCAGCAGCTTGCTCGAGACAGGCCAAACAGTCTTC.

Ten or more counts support this clonotype. This sequence joins TRBV18 and TRBJ2-7, with 7 bases identical to TRBD2. This CDR3 has 14 amino acids. The germline V gene encodes CDR1 KGHSH and CDR2 LQKENI. Trimming removed 0 bases from V and 6 bases from J; junction bases left unmatched: 5. The CDR3 is CASSPPGRVGEQYF. The CDR3 DNA is TGTGCCAGCTCACCACCGGGGAGGGTAGGCGAGCAGTACTTC. Full variable domain (remainder filled in from reference TRBV18 and TRBJ2-7): NAGVMQNPRHLVRRRGQEARLRCSPMKGHSHVYWYRQLPEEGLKFMVYLQKENIIDESGMPKERFSAEFPKEGPSILRIQQVVRGDSAAYFCASSPPGRVGEQYFGPGTRLTVT.

This clonotype was seen only a few times. The chain links TRBV10-3 to TRBJ2-1; 8 bases agree with TRBD2. V gave up 0 bases and J gave up 2 bases; unmatched junction bases: 9. CDR1 ENHRY and CDR2 SYGVKD come from the germline V gene. The CDR3 length is 18 residues. CDR3: CAISESTAGGTTYNEQFF. CDR3 coding DNA: TGTGCCATCAGTGAGTCAACGGCGGGAGGAACCACCTACAATGAGCAGTTCTTC.

This sequence joins TRBV7-6 and TRBJ1-1; 8 bases align to TRBD1. The V gene's germline CDR1 is SGHVS and CDR2 FNYEAQ. With V trimmed by 2 bases and J by 4 bases, 6 bases remained unmatched. CDR3 size: 15 residues. The CDR3 coding sequence is TGTGCCAGCAGCTTACGGACAGGGATGAGCACTGAAGCTTTCTTT. Translation gives CASSLRTGMSTEAFF.

This chain joins TRBV19 and TRBJ2-1; a possible D gene is TRBD1 (6 bases). The CDR3 extends over 14 amino acids. Trimming shortened V by 1 base and J by 8 bases, and 12 bases separated the two germline ends. Germline V CDR1 and CDR2: LNHDA, SQIVND (reference sequence). CDR3: CASSIGGLAYEQFF. The CDR3 nucleotides are TGTGCCAGTAGTATAGGGGGGCTAGCATATGAGCAGTTCTTC.